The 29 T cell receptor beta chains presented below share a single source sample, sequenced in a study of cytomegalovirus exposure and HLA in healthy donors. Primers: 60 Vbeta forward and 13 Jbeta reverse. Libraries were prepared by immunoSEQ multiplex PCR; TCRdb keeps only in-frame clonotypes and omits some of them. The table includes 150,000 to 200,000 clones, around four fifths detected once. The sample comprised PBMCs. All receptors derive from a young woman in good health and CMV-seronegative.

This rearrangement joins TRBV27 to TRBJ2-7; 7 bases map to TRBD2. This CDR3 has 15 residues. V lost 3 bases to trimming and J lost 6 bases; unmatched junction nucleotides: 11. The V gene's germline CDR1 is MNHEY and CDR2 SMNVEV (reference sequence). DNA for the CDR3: TGTGCCAGCAGTTTGGATGGCGGGAGAGTACGCGAGCAGTACTTC. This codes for CASSLDGGRVREQYF.

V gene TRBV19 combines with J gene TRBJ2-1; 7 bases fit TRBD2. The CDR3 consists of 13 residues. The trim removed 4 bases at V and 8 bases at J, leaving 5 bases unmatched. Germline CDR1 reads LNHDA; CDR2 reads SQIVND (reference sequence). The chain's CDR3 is CASSREGSDEQFF. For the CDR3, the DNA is TGTGCCAGTAGTAGGGAGGGAAGCGATGAGCAGTTCTTC.

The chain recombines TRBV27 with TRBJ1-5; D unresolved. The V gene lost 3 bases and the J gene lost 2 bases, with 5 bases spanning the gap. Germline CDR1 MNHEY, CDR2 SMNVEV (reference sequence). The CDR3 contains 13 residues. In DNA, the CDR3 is TGTGCCAGCAGTTTCTCAGGCAATCAGCCCCAGCATTTT. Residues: CASSFSGNQPQHF.

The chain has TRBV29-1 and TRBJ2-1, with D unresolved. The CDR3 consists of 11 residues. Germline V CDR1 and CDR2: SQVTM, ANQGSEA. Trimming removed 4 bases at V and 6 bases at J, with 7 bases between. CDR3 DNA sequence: TGCAGCGTTGCGAGTCCCAATGAGCAGTTCTTC. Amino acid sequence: CSVASPNEQFF.

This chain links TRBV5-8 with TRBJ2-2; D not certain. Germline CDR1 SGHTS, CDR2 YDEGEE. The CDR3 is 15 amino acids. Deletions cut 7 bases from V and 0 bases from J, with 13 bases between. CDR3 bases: TGTGCCAGCCATGAAGTGGGCGCGAACACCGGGGAGCTGTTTTTT. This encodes CASHEVGANTGELFF. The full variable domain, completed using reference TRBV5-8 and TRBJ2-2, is EAGVTQSPTHLIKTRGQQATLRCSPISGHTSVYWYQQALGLGLQFLLWYDEGEERNRGNFPPRFSGRQFPNYSSELNVNALELEDSALYLCASHEVGANTGELFFGEGSRLTVL.

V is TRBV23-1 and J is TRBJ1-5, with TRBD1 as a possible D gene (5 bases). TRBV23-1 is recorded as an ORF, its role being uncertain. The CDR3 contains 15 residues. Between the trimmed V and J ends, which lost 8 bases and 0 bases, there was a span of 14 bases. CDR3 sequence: CASAGGWTSNQPQHF. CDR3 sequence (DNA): TGCGCCAGCGCCGGGGGGTGGACTAGCAATCAGCCCCAGCATTTT.

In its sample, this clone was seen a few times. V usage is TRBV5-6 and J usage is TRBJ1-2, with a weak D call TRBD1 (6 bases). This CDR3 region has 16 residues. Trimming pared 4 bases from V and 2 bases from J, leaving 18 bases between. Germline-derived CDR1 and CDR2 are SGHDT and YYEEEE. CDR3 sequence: CASSPDRIRLNYGYTF. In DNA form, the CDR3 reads TGTGCCAGCAGCCCTGACAGGATCCGACTGAACTATGGCTACACCTTC.

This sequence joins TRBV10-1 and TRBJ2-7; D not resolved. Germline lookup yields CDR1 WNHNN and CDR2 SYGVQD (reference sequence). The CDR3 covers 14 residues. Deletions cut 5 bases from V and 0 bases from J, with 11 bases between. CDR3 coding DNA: TGCGCCAGCAGTACAGACCTAATCTCCTACGAGCAGTACTTC. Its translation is CASSTDLISYEQYF.

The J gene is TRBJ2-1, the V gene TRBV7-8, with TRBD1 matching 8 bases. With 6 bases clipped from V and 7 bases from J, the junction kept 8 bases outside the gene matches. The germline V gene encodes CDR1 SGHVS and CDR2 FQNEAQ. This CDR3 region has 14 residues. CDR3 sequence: CASRQGGGGNEQFF. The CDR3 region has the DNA TGTGCCAGCAGACAGGGGGGAGGAGGGAATGAGCAGTTCTTC.

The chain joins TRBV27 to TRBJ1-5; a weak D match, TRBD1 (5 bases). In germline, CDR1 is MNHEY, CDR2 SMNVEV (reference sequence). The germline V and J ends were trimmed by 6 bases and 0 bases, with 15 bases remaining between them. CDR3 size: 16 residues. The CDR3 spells CASSPTGDSSNQPQHF. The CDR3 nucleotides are TGTGCCAGCAGCCCCACGGGAGACAGTAGCAATCAGCCCCAGCATTTT.

CDR3 sequence: CASSVLDYGYTF. In DNA, the CDR3 is TGTGCCAGCAGCGTTTTAGACTATGGCTACACCTTC. V and J are TRBV9 and TRBJ1-2; D unresolved. CDR3 length: 12 residues. The ends were cut back, 2 bases at V and 3 bases at J, with 5 bases in the middle. Per the germline V gene, CDR1 is SGDLS and CDR2 is YYNGEE. The whole variable domain, remainder taken from reference TRBV9 and TRBJ1-2, is DSGVTQTPKHLITATGQRVTLRCSPRSGDLSVYWYQQSLDQGLQFLIQYYNGEERAKGNILERFSAQQFPDLHSELNLSSLELGDSALYFCASSVLDYGYTFGSGTRLTVV.

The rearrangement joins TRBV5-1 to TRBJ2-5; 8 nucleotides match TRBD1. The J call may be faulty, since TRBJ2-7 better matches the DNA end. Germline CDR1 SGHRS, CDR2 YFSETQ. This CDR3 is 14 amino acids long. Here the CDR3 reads CASSIGQGGYEQYF. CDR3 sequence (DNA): TGCGCCAGCAGCATAGGACAGGGAGGATACGAGCAGTACTTC.

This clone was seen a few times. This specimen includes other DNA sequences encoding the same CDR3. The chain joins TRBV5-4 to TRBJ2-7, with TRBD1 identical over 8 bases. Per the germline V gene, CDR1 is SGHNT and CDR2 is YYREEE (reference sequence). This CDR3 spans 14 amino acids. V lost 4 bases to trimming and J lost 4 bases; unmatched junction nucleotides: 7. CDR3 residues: CASSRGQGGYEQYF. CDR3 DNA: TGTGCCAGCAGCCGAGGACAGGGTGGGTACGAGCAGTACTTC.

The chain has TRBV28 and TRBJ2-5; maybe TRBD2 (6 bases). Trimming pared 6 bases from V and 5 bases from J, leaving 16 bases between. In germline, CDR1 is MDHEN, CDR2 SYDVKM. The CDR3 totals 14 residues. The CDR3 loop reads CASSTGTYIETQYF. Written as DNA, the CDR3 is TGTGCCAGCAGCACCGGGACTTATATCGAGACCCAGTACTTC.

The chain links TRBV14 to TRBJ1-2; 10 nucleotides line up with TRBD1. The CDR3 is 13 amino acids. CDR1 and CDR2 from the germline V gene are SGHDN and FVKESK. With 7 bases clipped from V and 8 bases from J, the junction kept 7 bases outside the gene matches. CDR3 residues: CASTRDRGLGYTF. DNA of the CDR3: TGTGCCAGCACCCGAGACAGGGGGCTGGGCTACACCTTC.

CDR3 protein: CASTRFSTGELFF. Written as DNA, the CDR3 is TGTGCCAGTACGAGGTTCTCCACCGGGGAGCTGTTTTTT. V and J are TRBV19 and TRBJ2-2; the D is unclear. The length of the CDR3 is 13 residues. Trimming stripped 7 bases from V and 4 bases from J, with 10 bases between. Germline assignment: CDR1 LNHDA and CDR2 SQIVND (reference sequence).

CDR3 in amino acids: CASSHIQQGDGYTF. The CDR3, as DNA: TGTGCCAGCAGTCACATTCAACAGGGGGATGGCTACACCTTC. The chain is built from TRBV6-1 and TRBJ1-2; the match to TRBD1 covers 8 bases. The CDR3 spans 14 residues. With 5 bases clipped from V and 6 bases from J, the junction kept 8 bases outside the gene matches. CDR1 is MNHNS and CDR2 is SASEGT in the germline V gene.

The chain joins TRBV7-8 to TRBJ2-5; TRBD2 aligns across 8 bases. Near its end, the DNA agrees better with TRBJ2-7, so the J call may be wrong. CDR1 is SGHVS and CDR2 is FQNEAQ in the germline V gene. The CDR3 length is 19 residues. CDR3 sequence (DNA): TGTGCCAGCATCCTTATCCCGTCTAAGGCGGGAGGAAAAGGCTACGAGCAGTACTTC. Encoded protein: CASILIPSKAGGKGYEQYF.

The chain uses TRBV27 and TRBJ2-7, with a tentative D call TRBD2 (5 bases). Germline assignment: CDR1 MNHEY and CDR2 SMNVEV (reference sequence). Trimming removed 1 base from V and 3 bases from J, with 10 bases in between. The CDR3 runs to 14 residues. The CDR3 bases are TGTGCCAGCAGTTTATACGCCGGGGACTACGAGCAGTACTTC. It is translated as CASSLYAGDYEQYF.

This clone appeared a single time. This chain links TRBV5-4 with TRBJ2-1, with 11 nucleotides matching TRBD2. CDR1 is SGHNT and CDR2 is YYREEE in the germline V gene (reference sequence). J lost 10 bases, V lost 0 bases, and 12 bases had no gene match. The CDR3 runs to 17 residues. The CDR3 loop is CASSLGSLAGGGREQFF. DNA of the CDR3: TGTGCCAGCAGCTTGGGGTCCCTAGCGGGAGGTGGGAGGGAGCAGTTCTTC.

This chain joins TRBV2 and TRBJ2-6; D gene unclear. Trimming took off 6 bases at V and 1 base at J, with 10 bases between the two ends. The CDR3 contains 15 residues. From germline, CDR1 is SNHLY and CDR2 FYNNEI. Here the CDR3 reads CASRRTESGANVLTF. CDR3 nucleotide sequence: TGTGCCAGCAGACGAACAGAGTCTGGGGCCAACGTCCTGACTTTC. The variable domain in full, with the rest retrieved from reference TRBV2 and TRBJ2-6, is EPEVTQTPSHQVTQMGQEVILRCVPISNHLYFYWYRQILGQKVEFLVSFYNNEISEKSEIFDDQFSVERPDGSNFTLKIRSTKLEDSAMYFCASRRTESGANVLTFGAGSRLTVL.

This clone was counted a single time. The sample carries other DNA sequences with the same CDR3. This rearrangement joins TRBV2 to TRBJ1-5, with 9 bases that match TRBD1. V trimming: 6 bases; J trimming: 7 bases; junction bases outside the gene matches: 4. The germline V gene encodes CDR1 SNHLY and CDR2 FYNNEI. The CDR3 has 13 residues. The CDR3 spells CASRGQGEQPQHF. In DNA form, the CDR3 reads TGTGCCAGCAGGGGACAGGGTGAGCAGCCCCAGCATTTT.

The CDR3 coding sequence is TGTGCCAGCAGTTTCACCTACTGGACTCAAACCTACGAGCAGTACTTC. It is translated as CASSFTYWTQTYEQYF. The gene calls are TRBV28 and TRBJ2-7; weak D call: TRBD2 (5 bases). Per the germline V gene, CDR1 is MDHEN and CDR2 is SYDVKM. The CDR3 loop spans 16 amino acids. V was pared by 3 bases and J by 2 bases, with 17 bases between.

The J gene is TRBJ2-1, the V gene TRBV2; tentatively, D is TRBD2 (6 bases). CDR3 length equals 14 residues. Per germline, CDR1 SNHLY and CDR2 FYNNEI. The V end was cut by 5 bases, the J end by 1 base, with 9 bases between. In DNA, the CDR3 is TGTGCCAGCAGTCGGGAGATTTCCTACAATGAGCAGTTCTTC. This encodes CASSREISYNEQFF.

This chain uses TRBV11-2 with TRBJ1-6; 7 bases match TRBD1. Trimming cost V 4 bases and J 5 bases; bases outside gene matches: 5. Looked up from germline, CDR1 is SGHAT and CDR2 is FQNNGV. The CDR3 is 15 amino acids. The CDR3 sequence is CASSSTGQHNSPLHF. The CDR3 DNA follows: TGTGCCAGCAGCTCGACGGGACAGCATAATTCACCCCTCCACTTT.

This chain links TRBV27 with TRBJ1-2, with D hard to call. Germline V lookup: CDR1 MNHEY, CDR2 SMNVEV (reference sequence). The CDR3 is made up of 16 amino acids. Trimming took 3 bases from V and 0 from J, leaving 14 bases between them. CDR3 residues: CASSFPGRSTNYGYTF. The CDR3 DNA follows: TGTGCCAGCAGTTTTCCCGGGAGATCAACTAACTATGGCTACACCTTC.

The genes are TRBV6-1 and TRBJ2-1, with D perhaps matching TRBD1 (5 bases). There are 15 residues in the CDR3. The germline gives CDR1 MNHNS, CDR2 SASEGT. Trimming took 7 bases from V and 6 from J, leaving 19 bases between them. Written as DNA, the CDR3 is TGTGCCAGCACAGGGTGGAATAGGGGCGGCAATGAGCAGTTCTTC. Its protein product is CASTGWNRGGNEQFF.

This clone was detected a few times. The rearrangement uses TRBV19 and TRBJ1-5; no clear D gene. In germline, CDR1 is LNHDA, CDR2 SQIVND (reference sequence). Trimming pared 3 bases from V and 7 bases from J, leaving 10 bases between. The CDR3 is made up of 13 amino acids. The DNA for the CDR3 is TGTGCCAGTAGTATGGCGGGTTGGCAGCCCCAGCATTTT. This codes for CASSMAGWQPQHF.

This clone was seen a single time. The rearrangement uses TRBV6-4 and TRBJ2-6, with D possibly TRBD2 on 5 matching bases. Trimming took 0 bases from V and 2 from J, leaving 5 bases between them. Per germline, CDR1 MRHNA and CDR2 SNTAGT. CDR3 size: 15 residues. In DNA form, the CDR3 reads TGTGCCAGCAGTGACTCGAGGGCTGGGGCCAACGTCCTGACTTTC. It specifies CASSDSRAGANVLTF.